The TCR beta chain described here comes from a study of cytomegalovirus exposure and HLA in healthy donors. PCR primers comprised 60 Vbeta and 13 Jbeta primers. Per the authors' pipeline: Approximately 83 million unique TCR beta chains, 9 million to 12 million shared, were counted in a later analysis. The table came from immunoSEQ multiplex PCR; TCRdb's copy has only in-frame clones and leaves some out. Clonal size and the V and J genes are those of that table, whereas D and trimming came from the DNA. The sample consists of roughly 89,000 clones, roughly 80% of them appearing once. Remarks on this clone: The antigen is not known.

Regarding the study as a whole: Most TCRs appeared rarely, but some public TCRs recurred in many donors. One variant, a missense change in DCLRE1C, was linked in a later analysis to TCR beta V- and J-gene trimming.

In germline, CDR1 is SNHLY, CDR2 FYNNEI. This CDR3 has 12 amino acids. Trimming pared 7 bases from V and 1 base from J, leaving 8 bases between. The sequenced sample consisted of PBMCs. The receptor's source is a man aged 30 to 39 in good health and CMV-seropositive. This chain connects TRBV2 to TRBJ2-7; a possible D gene is TRBD1 (5 bases). In DNA form, the CDR3 reads TGTGCCAGCATGGGGCAGTCCTACGAGCAGTACTTC. Translating gives CASMGQSYEQYF. Filled out from reference TRBV2 and TRBJ2-7, the complete variable domain reads EPEVTQTPSHQVTQMGQEVILRCVPISNHLYFYWYRQILGQKVEFLVSFYNNEISEKSEIFDDQFSVERPDGSNFTLKIRSTKLEDSAMYFCASMGQSYEQYFGPGTRLTVT.